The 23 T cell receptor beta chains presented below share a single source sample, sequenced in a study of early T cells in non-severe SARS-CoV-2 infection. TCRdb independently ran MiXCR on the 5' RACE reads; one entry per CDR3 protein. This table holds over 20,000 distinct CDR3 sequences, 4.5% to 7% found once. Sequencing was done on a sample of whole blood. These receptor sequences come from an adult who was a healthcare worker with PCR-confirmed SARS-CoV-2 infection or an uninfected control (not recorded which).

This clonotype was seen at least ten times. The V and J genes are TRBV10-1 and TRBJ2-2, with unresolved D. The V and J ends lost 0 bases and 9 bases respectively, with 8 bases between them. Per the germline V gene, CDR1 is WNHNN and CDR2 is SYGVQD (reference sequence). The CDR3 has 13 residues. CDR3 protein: CASSESRERELFF. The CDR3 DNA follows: TGCGCCAGCAGTGAGTCAAGGGAACGGGAGCTGTTTTTT.

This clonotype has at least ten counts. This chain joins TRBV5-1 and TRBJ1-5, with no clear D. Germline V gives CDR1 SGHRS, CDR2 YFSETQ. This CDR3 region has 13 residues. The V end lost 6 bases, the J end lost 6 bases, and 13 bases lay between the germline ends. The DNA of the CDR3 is TGCGCCAGCACCATCAACCCCGGTCAGCCCCAGCATTTT. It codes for CASTINPGQPQHF.

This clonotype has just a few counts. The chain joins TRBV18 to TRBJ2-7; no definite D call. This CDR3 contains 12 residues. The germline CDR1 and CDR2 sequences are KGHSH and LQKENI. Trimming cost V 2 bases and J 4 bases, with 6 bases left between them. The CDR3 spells CASSPGVYEQYF. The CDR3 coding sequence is TGTGCCAGCTCACCAGGGGTTTACGAGCAGTACTTC.

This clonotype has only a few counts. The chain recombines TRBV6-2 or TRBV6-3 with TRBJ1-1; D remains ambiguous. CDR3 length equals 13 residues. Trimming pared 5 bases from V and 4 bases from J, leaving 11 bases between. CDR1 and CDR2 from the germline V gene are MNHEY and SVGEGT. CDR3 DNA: TGTGCCAGCAGTCAAACCGGGCGCACTGAAGCTTTCTTT. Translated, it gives CASSQTGRTEAFF.

In DNA, the CDR3 is TGTGCCAGCAGCTTCGAAGGACGGATCACTGAAGCTTTCTTT. Translation: CASSFEGRITEAFF. The V and J genes are TRBV11-2 and TRBJ1-1, with D unclear. V was clipped by 3 bases and J by 4 bases, with 12 bases between them. Germline V gene lookup returns CDR1 SGHAT and CDR2 FQNNGV. The CDR3 runs to 14 residues.

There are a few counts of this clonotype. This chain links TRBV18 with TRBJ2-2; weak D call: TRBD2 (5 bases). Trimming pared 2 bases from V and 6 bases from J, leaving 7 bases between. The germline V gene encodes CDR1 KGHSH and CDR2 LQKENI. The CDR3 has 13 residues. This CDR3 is CASSPGGAGELFF. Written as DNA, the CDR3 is TGTGCCAGCTCACCAGGAGGAGCCGGGGAGCTGTTTTTT.

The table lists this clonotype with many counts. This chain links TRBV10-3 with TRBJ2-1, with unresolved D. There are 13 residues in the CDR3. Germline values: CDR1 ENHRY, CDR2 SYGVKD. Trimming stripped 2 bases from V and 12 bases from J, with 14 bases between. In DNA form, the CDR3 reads TGTGCCATCAGTGAGGGCCGAGAAAGGAGGCAGTTCTTC. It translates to CAISEGRERRQFF.

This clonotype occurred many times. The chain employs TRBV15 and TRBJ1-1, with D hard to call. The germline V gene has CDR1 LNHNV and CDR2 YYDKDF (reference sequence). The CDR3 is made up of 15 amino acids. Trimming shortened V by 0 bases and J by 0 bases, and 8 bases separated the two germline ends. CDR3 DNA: TGTGCCACCAGCAGAGAAGGACGTCTGAACACTGAAGCTTTCTTT. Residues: CATSREGRLNTEAFF.

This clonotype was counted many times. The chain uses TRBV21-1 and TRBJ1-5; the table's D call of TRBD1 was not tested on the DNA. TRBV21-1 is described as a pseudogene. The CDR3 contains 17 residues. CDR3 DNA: TGTGCCAGCAGCAAAGCGCGTTCAGGGGCTGGCAATCAGCCCCAGCATTTT. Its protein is CASSKARSGAGNQPQHF.

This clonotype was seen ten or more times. The CDR3 DNA follows: TGTGCCAGCAGCTACAACACCCTAGGCACAGATACGCAGTATTTT. It translates to CASSYNTLGTDTQYF. J is TRBJ2-3 and V is TRBV7-9; D is uncertain. Trimming took 4 bases from V and 1 from J, leaving 12 bases between them. This CDR3 is 15 amino acids long. Germline-derived CDR1 and CDR2 are SEHNR and FQNEAQ (reference sequence).

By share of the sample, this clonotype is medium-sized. The CDR3 sequence: CASSFGTVNSPLHF. The DNA of the CDR3 is TGTGCCAGCAGCTTCGGGACAGTAAATTCACCCCTCCACTTT. The chain couples TRBV3-1 to TRBJ1-6; 7 positions match TRBD1. Germline lookup yields CDR1 LGHDT and CDR2 YNNKEL (reference sequence). J was trimmed by 7 bases and V by 5 bases; bases with no gene match: 5. The length of the CDR3 is 14 residues.

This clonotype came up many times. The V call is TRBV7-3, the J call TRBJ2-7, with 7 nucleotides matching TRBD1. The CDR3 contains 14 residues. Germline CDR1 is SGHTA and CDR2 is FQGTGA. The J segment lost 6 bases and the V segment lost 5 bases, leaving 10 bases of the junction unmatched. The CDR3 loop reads CASSEIDRASEQYF. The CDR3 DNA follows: TGTGCCAGCAGCGAGATTGACAGGGCGAGCGAGCAGTACTTC.

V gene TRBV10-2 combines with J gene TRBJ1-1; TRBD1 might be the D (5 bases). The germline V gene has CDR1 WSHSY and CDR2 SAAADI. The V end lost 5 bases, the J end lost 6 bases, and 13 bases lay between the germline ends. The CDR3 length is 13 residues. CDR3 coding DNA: TGCGCCAGCAGTCCGGGAGGGGACGCTGAAGCTTTCTTT. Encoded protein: CASSPGGDAEAFF.

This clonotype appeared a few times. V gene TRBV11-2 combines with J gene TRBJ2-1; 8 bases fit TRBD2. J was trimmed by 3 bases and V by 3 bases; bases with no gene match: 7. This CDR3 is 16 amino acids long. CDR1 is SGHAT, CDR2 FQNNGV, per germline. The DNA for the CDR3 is TGTGCCAGCAGCTTCTCCCGGGGGGGGCACTACAATGAGCAGTTCTTC. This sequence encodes CASSFSRGGHYNEQFF.

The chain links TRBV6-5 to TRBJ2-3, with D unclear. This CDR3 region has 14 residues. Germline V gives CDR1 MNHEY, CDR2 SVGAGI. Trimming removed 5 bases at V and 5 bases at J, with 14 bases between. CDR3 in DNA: TGTGCCAGCAGTCAACTGGGAACTGGAGATACGCAGTATTTT. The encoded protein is CASSQLGTGDTQYF.

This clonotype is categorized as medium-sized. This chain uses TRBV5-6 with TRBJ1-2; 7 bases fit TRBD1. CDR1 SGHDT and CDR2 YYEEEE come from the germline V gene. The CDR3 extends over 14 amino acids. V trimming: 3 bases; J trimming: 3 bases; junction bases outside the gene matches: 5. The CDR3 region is CASSSDRVYYGYTF. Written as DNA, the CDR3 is TGTGCCAGCAGCTCCGACAGGGTATACTATGGCTACACCTTC.

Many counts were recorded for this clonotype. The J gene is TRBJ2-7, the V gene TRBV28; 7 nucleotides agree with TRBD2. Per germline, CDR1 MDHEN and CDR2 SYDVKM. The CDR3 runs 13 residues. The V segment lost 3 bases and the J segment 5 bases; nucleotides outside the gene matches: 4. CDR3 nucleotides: TGTGCCAGCAGTTTGCGGGGGAACAACGAGCAGTACTTC. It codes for CASSLRGNNEQYF.

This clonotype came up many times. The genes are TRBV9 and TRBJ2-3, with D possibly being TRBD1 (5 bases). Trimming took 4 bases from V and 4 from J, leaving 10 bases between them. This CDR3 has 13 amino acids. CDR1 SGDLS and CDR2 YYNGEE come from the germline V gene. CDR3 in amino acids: CASSPQGADTQYF. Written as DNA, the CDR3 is TGTGCCAGCAGCCCCCAGGGCGCAGATACGCAGTATTTT.

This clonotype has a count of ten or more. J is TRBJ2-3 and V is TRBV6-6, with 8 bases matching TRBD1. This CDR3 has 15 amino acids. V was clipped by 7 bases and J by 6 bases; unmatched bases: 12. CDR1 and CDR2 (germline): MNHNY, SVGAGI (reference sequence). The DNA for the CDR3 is TGTGCCAGCATTAGACAGGGGATGGCCGGGGATACGCAGTATTTT. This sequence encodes CASIRQGMAGDTQYF.

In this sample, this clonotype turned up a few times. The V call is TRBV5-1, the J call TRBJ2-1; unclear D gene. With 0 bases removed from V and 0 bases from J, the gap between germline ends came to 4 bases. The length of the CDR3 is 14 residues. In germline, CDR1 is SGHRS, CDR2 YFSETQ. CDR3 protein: CASSLVLSYNEQFF. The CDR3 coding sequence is TGCGCCAGCAGCTTGGTTCTCTCCTACAATGAGCAGTTCTTC.

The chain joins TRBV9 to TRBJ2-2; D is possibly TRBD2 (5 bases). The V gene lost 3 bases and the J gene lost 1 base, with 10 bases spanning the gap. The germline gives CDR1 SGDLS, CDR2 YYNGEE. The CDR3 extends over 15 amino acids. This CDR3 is CASSAPGLNTGELFF. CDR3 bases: TGTGCCAGCAGCGCCCCCGGACTGAACACCGGGGAGCTGTTTTTT.

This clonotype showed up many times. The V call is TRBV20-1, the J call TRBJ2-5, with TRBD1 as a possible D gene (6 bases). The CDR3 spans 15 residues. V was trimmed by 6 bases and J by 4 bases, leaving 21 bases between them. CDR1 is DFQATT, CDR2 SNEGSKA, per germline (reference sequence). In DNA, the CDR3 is TGCAGTGCCGAGGGGGAGACATCGGCTCGAGAGACCCAGTACTTC. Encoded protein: CSAEGETSARETQYF.

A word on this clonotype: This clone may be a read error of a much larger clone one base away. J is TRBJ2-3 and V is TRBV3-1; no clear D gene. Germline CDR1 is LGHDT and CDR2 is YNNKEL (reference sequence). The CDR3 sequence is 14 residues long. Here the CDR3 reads CAGSPSLGMDTQYF. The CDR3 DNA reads TGTGCCGGCAGCCCCTCATTGGGGATGGATACGCAGTATTTT.